Presented here are 32 T cell receptor beta chains from one specimen sequenced in a study of beta chain features in type 1 diabetes. Whole-study results and caveats: The study found moderately but significantly shorter TCRB CDR3s in all four CD4+ subsets of Type 1 diabetes patients.

All of the isolated RNA was reverse transcribed, so expressed TCRB transcripts were sequenced. The data were produced by immunoSEQ multiplex PCR, yet TCRdb's version contains in-frame clones alone and is incomplete. The table includes around 250,000 clones, roughly 22% detected once. No cognate antigen is known for these TCRs. Material: naive CD4+ T cells from blood. The source is a woman in her forties with type 1 diabetes.

The chain links TRBV28 to TRBJ2-1; 11 bases are a match to TRBD2. CDR3 length: 17 residues. CDR1 and CDR2 (germline): MDHEN, SYDVKM. Trimming removed 4 bases from V and 3 bases from J; junction bases left unmatched: 8. The CDR3 bases are TGTGCCAGCAGTTCCGCGGAACTAGCGGGAGTCTACAATGAGCAGTTCTTC. Its translation is CASSSAELAGVYNEQFF.

This clone was observed a handful of times. This sequence joins TRBV15 and TRBJ1-4, with 9 positions matching TRBD1. CDR1 and CDR2 from the germline V gene are LNHNV and YYDKDF (reference sequence). Trimming removed 9 bases from V and 8 bases from J; junction bases left unmatched: 4. The CDR3 is made up of 12 amino acids. The CDR3 spells CATGQGHEKLFF. In nucleotides, the CDR3 is TGTGCCACGGGACAGGGACACGAAAAACTGTTTTTT.

This rearrangement joins TRBV18 to TRBJ1-4, with 11 positions matching TRBD1. Per germline, CDR1 KGHSH and CDR2 LQKENI. The V segment lost 3 bases and the J segment 8 bases; nucleotides outside the gene matches: 5. The CDR3 extends over 15 amino acids. CDR3 region: CASSPSGQGEEKLFF. CDR3 in DNA: TGTGCCAGCTCACCTTCGGGACAGGGGGAGGAAAAACTGTTTTTT.

This clone was found a few times. The V call is TRBV25-1, the J call TRBJ2-1; D may be TRBD1 (6 bases). Trimming pared 0 bases from V and 6 bases from J, leaving 18 bases between. This CDR3 comprises 17 residues. Germline loops: CDR1 MGHDK, CDR2 SYGVNS. This chain's CDR3 is CASSEYAGDTSLNEQFF. The CDR3 DNA is TGTGCCAGCAGTGAATATGCCGGGGACACGAGCCTCAATGAGCAGTTCTTC.

This sequence joins TRBV7-2 and TRBJ2-5; D is perhaps TRBD2 (6 bases). This CDR3 is 16 amino acids long. Germline loops: CDR1 SGHTA, CDR2 FQGNSA. V lost 1 base, J lost 3 bases, and 15 bases lay in between. The chain's CDR3 is CASSLVRLGGKETQYF. The CDR3, as DNA: TGTGCCAGCAGCTTAGTCCGGCTTGGGGGGAAAGAGACCCAGTACTTC.

The J gene is TRBJ2-1, the V gene TRBV4-1, with a possible D match to TRBD1 (6 bases). CDR3 length: 14 amino acids. Trimming removed 3 bases from V and 5 bases from J, with 11 bases in between. Germline V gene sequence: CDR1 MGHRA, CDR2 YSYEKL. Written as DNA, the CDR3 is TGCGCCAGCAGCCAGCGGACAGCCAACAATGAGCAGTTCTTC. Its protein product is CASSQRTANNEQFF.

A few counts support this clone. The chain employs TRBV10-3 and TRBJ2-1; 7 bases match TRBD2. This CDR3 contains 16 residues. Germline loops: CDR1 ENHRY, CDR2 SYGVKD. The junction had 11 bases not matched to a gene; V was cut back by 3 bases and J by 6 bases. CDR3 amino acids: CAISERGGGSPNEQFF. For the CDR3, the DNA is TGTGCCATCAGTGAAAGGGGCGGGGGTTCCCCCAATGAGCAGTTCTTC.

The genes are TRBV29-1 and TRBJ2-5, with a tentative D call TRBD1 (6 bases). Germline assignment: CDR1 SQVTM and CDR2 ANQGSEA. Between the trimmed V and J ends, which lost 4 bases and 1 base, there was a span of 7 bases. The CDR3 consists of 12 residues. The CDR3 spells CSVGTAQETQYF. CDR3 nucleotides: TGCAGCGTTGGGACAGCCCAAGAGACCCAGTACTTC.

This clone was seen a few times. The rearrangement uses TRBV4-2 and TRBJ2-7, with D unclear. Germline CDR1 LGHNA, CDR2 YNFKEQ. The CDR3 is 13 residues long. V was pared by 1 base and J by 6 bases, with 10 bases between. CDR3 DNA: TGTGCCAGCAGCCAAGGGTTAGATTCCGAGCAGTACTTC. This codes for CASSQGLDSEQYF.

The gene calls are TRBV19 and TRBJ1-5; no definite D call. The CDR3 length is 13 residues. Trimming cost V 6 bases and J 6 bases, with 12 bases left between them. Looked up from germline, CDR1 is LNHDA and CDR2 is SQIVND (reference sequence). The CDR3 nucleotides read TGTGCCAGTAGCGCTTATAGGAGTCAGCCCCAGCATTTT. Translating gives CASSAYRSQPQHF.

This clone was seen a few times. The rearrangement uses TRBV5-1 and TRBJ1-5, with D perhaps TRBD1 (5 bases). Trimming pared 0 bases from V and 3 bases from J, leaving 13 bases between. The germline gives CDR1 SGHRS, CDR2 YFSETQ. The CDR3 runs to 16 residues. The CDR3 sequence is CASSLAPGLANQPQHF. The DNA of the CDR3 is TGCGCCAGCAGCTTGGCTCCGGGACTCGCCAATCAGCCCCAGCATTTT.

The chain couples TRBV25-1 to TRBJ1-1, with 7 bases lining up with TRBD1. Germline assignment: CDR1 MGHDK and CDR2 SYGVNS. V lost 2 bases to trimming and J lost 4 bases; unmatched junction nucleotides: 7. This CDR3 is 15 amino acids long. In nucleotides, the CDR3 is TGTGCCAGCAGTGAAGGAAAAGGGGGCATCACTGAAGCTTTCTTT. It translates to CASSEGKGGITEAFF.

The chain couples TRBV29-1 to TRBJ1-1; a weak D match, TRBD1 (6 bases). Trimming stripped 3 bases from V and 0 bases from J, with 8 bases between. The CDR3 totals 13 residues. From germline, CDR1 is SQVTM and CDR2 ANQGSEA. The CDR3 reads CSVDRGMNTEAFF. CDR3 in DNA: TGCAGCGTTGACAGGGGCATGAACACTGAAGCTTTCTTT.

J is TRBJ2-5 and V is TRBV6-6, with D uncertain. The CDR3 runs 14 residues. CDR1 is MNHNY, CDR2 SVGAGI, per germline (reference sequence). V was trimmed by 0 bases and J by 2 bases, leaving 7 bases between them. The CDR3 region is CASSYSRRQETQYF. CDR3 nucleotide sequence: TGTGCCAGCAGTTACTCGCGTAGACAAGAGACCCAGTACTTC.

This clone was seen only a few times. The chain uses TRBV7-9 and TRBJ2-1, with a weak D call TRBD1 (6 bases). Trimming left V 2 bases short and J 8 bases short, with 13 bases between. CDR1 is SEHNR, CDR2 FQNEAQ, per germline (reference sequence). The CDR3 length is 14 residues. The CDR3 nucleotides are TGTGCCAGCAGCTTAAACAGGGCGCCCGATGAGCAGTTCTTC. Its translation is CASSLNRAPDEQFF.

CDR3 bases: TGTGCCAGCAGCCACCAGTACGAGCAGTACTTC. Its translation: CASSHQYEQYF. This sequence joins TRBV7-9 and TRBJ2-7; D not certain. Trimming took 5 bases from V and 4 from J, leaving 6 bases between them. The CDR3 has 11 residues. Germline V gives CDR1 SEHNR, CDR2 FQNEAQ (reference sequence). Supplemented by reference TRBV7-9 and TRBJ2-7, the full variable domain reads DTGVSQNPRHKITKRGQNVTFRCDPISEHNRLYWYRQTLGQGPEFLTYFQNEAQLEKSRLLSDRFSAERPKGSFSTLEIQRTEQGDSAMYLCASSHQYEQYFGPGTRLTVT.

The chain has TRBV7-9 and TRBJ2-5; possibly TRBD1 for D (6 bases). This CDR3 has 16 amino acids. CDR1 and CDR2 (germline): SEHNR, FQNEAQ (reference sequence). Trimming removed 5 bases at V and 0 bases at J, with 16 bases between. CDR3 sequence (DNA): TGTGCCAGCAGCCCCTTTTGGGGGCAGGACCAAGAGACCCAGTACTTC. Its translation is CASSPFWGQDQETQYF.

J is TRBJ2-3 and V is TRBV5-6, with D possibly being TRBD1 (5 bases). Germline V gives CDR1 SGHDT, CDR2 YYEEEE. V lost 3 bases to trimming and J lost 4 bases, with 21 bases between them. The CDR3 runs 17 residues. CDR3 region: CASSWGLGSESADTQYF. In nucleotides, the CDR3 is TGTGCCAGCAGCTGGGGCCTAGGGTCGGAGAGCGCAGATACGCAGTATTTT.

Only a few counts were recorded for this clone. The chain recombines TRBV7-9 with TRBJ1-6, with TRBD1 matching 7 bases. Germline CDR1 is SEHNR and CDR2 is FQNEAQ (reference sequence). The J segment lost 6 bases and the V segment lost 8 bases, leaving 16 bases of the junction unmatched. This CDR3 contains 17 residues. CDR3 loop: CASAPLVGRGANSPLHF. DNA for the CDR3: TGTGCCAGCGCCCCTTTGGTGGGCAGGGGGGCTAATTCACCCCTCCACTTT. Full variable domain (rest looked up from reference TRBV7-9 and TRBJ1-6): DTGVSQNPRHKITKRGQNVTFRCDPISEHNRLYWYRQTLGQGPEFLTYFQNEAQLEKSRLLSDRFSAERPKGSFSTLEIQRTEQGDSAMYLCASAPLVGRGANSPLHFGNGTRLTVT.

The chain recombines TRBV11-2 with TRBJ2-2; 7 nucleotides line up with TRBD2. Germline CDR1 is SGHAT and CDR2 is FQNNGV. The CDR3 is 15 residues long. J was trimmed by 5 bases and V by 2 bases; bases with no gene match: 5. CDR3 amino acids: CASSLFGRSTGELFF. In DNA form, the CDR3 reads TGTGCCAGCAGCTTATTCGGGAGGAGTACCGGGGAGCTGTTTTTT.

This clone was counted only a few times. The rearrangement uses TRBV4-3 and TRBJ2-5, with D possibly being TRBD2 (6 bases). Trimming pared 0 bases from V and 5 bases from J, leaving 13 bases between. Looked up from germline, CDR1 is LGHNA and CDR2 is YSLEER. This CDR3 is built from 15 residues. CDR3 protein: CASSQEPSVTETQYF. DNA of the CDR3: TGCGCCAGCAGCCAAGAGCCTAGCGTCACTGAGACCCAGTACTTC.

V gene TRBV6-5 combines with J gene TRBJ1-4; maybe TRBD1 (6 bases). V was clipped by 4 bases and J by 8 bases, with 17 bases between them. The CDR3 runs 15 residues. Looked up from germline, CDR1 is MNHEY and CDR2 is SVGAGI. CDR3 protein: CASSSTGLSWEKLFF. CDR3 coding DNA: TGTGCCAGCAGTTCTACAGGGCTCAGTTGGGAAAAACTGTTTTTT.

This rearrangement joins TRBV25-1 to TRBJ1-5; 8 nucleotides align to TRBD1. The J segment lost 4 bases and the V segment lost 5 bases, leaving 4 bases of the junction unmatched. CDR3 size: 14 residues. Germline loops: CDR1 MGHDK, CDR2 SYGVNS. The CDR3 reads CASSSGQGNQPQHF. CDR3 nucleotide sequence: TGTGCCAGCAGTTCTGGACAGGGAAATCAGCCCCAGCATTTT.

This clone was seen more than once but under ten times. V is TRBV28 and J is TRBJ1-2; D is ambiguous. The V end was cut by 7 bases, the J end by 2 bases, with 20 bases between. The germline V gene encodes CDR1 MDHEN and CDR2 SYDVKM. The CDR3 spans 16 residues. The DNA for the CDR3 is TGTGCCAGCACCAAGTCAGGTATTTTGAAGAACTATGGCTACACCTTC. This translates into CASTKSGILKNYGYTF.

The chain carries TRBV7-2 and TRBJ2-7; the match to TRBD1 covers 9 bases. This CDR3 has 15 residues. Trimming at V came to 3 bases and at J to 2 bases, leaving 5 bases not matched to a gene. Germline CDR1 reads SGHTA; CDR2 reads FQGNSA. The CDR3 sequence is CASSFGQGITYEQYF. The CDR3 DNA follows: TGTGCCAGCAGCTTTGGACAGGGGATTACCTACGAGCAGTACTTC. The full variable domain, with the rest looked up from reference TRBV7-2 and TRBJ2-7, is GAGVSQSPSNKVTEKGKDVELRCDPISGHTALYWYRQSLGQGLEFLIYFQGNSAPDKSGLPSDRFSAERTGGSVSTLTIQRTQQEDSAVYLCASSFGQGITYEQYFGPGTRLTVT.

This sequence joins TRBV19 and TRBJ2-5; 7 positions agree with TRBD2. The CDR3 is made up of 15 amino acids. CDR1 and CDR2 from the germline V gene are LNHDA and SQIVND (reference sequence). V trimming: 3 bases; J trimming: 2 bases; junction bases outside the gene matches: 6. As DNA, the CDR3 is TGTGCCAGTAGTATTACAGCGGGGCTTCAAGAGACCCAGTACTTC. As protein: CASSITAGLQETQYF.

This clone was counted a few times. The chain has TRBV4-1 and TRBJ1-2; 7 bases are a match to TRBD1. The length of the CDR3 is 17 residues. The V and J ends lost 4 bases and 0 bases, in that order; junction bases with no gene match: 11. In germline, CDR1 is MGHRA, CDR2 YSYEKL. The CDR3 DNA follows: TGCGCCAGCAGCCTAAGGTTCAGGGGGGAAGCTAACTATGGCTACACCTTC. Translating gives CASSLRFRGEANYGYTF.

This clone was picked up a small number of times. The chain recombines TRBV7-9 with TRBJ1-4; the D is unclear. CDR1 is SEHNR and CDR2 is FQNEAQ in the germline V gene (reference sequence). This CDR3 contains 15 residues. V shed 1 base and J shed 3 bases, with 9 bases lying between them. In DNA form, the CDR3 reads TGTGCCAGCAGCTTAGACGGGAGAGCTAATGAAAAACTGTTTTTT. Its translation is CASSLDGRANEKLFF.

This clone was recorded only once. The chain uses TRBV30 and TRBJ1-3, with D hard to call. Germline CDR1 and CDR2: GTSNPN and SVGIG (reference sequence). The length of the CDR3 is 14 residues. V was shortened by 3 bases and J by 0 bases, with 9 bases between the two germline ends. The CDR3 nucleotides read TGTGCCTGGAGCCTACTGAGCTCTGGAAACACCATATATTTT. This codes for CAWSLLSSGNTIYF. The full variable domain, completed using reference TRBV30 and TRBJ1-3, is SQTIHQWPATLVQPVGSPLSLECTVEGTSNPNLYWYRQAAGRGLQLLFYSVGIGQISSEVPQNLSASRPQDRQFILSSKKLLLSDSGFYLCAWSLLSSGNTIYFGEGSWLTVV.

The chain combines TRBV10-3 with TRBJ2-1, with TRBD2 identical over 7 bases. The CDR3 has 14 amino acids. Germline V gives CDR1 ENHRY, CDR2 SYGVKD. J gave up 15 bases and V 4 bases, and 15 bases lay outside the gene matches. The CDR3 sequence is CAISALPPAGDRFF. In DNA, the CDR3 is TGTGCCATCAGTGCACTCCCTCCGGCGGGAGACCGGTTCTTC.

This clone has only a few counts. This chain joins TRBV15 and TRBJ1-2; 9 bases map to TRBD1. The CDR3 is 16 amino acids. Germline loops: CDR1 LNHNV, CDR2 YYDKDF (reference sequence). The J segment lost 8 bases and the V segment lost 5 bases, leaving 15 bases of the junction unmatched. The CDR3 is CATSSQPPGQGSGYTF. As DNA, the CDR3 is TGTGCCACCAGCTCCCAGCCTCCGGGACAGGGAAGCGGCTACACCTTC.

The chain uses TRBV4-1 and TRBJ1-5; D is undetermined. CDR1 is MGHRA, CDR2 YSYEKL, per germline. The CDR3 has 15 residues. V dropped 1 base and J dropped 0 bases, with 7 bases sitting between them. CDR3 in amino acids: CASSQGSYSNQPQHF. In DNA, the CDR3 is TGCGCCAGCAGCCAAGGATCCTATAGCAATCAGCCCCAGCATTTT.